A single sample is the source of the 19 T cell receptor beta chains below, sequenced in a study of identical twins. One entry per CDR3 protein, called by TCRdb with MiXCR from the 5' RACE reads. This repertoire shows around 500,000 distinct CDR3 sequences, 14% found once; its top ten account for around 0.52%. These data were also reused for a study on yellow fever vaccine responses in identical twins.

Sequencing was carried out using CD4+ T cells sorted from blood. All receptors come from a woman under 30 in good health.

The chain carries TRBV29-1 and TRBJ2-5; 10 bases are shared with TRBD2. The length of the CDR3 is 13 residues. The germline CDR1 and CDR2 sequences are SQVTM and ANQGSEA. V dropped 3 bases and J dropped 3; count of bases not matched to a gene: 1. The CDR3 bases are TGCAGCGTTGACAGCGGGAGGGAAGAGACCCAGTACTTC. Residues: CSVDSGREETQYF.

The chain employs TRBV21-1 and TRBJ1-1; the table names TRBD1, a call not compared with the DNA. TRBV21-1 is annotated as a pseudogene. The CDR3 length is 15 residues. The CDR3 nucleotides read TGTGCCAGCAGCGGCCGGGACAGGACATCCCCTGAAGCTTTCTTT. Translated: CASSGRDRTSPEAFF.

This clonotype is a singleton in its sample. The rearrangement uses TRBV20-1 and TRBJ2-7, with TRBD1 matching over 9 bases. CDR1 and CDR2 from the germline V gene are DFQATT and SNEGSKA (reference sequence). CDR3 size: 13 residues. V was pared by 3 bases and J by 4 bases, with 4 bases of the junction left unmatched. The CDR3 nucleotides are TGCAGTGCTAGCGGGGACAGGGATTACGAGCAGTACTTC. Translation: CSASGDRDYEQYF.

This clonotype was picked up a small number of times. This rearrangement joins TRBV12-3 or TRBV12-4 to TRBJ2-1, with TRBD2 matching over 11 bases. V was clipped by 6 bases and J by 7 bases; unmatched bases: 8. The CDR3 spans 15 residues. The CDR3 DNA is TGTGCCAGCAGCCCCCGACTAGCGGGGTCTAATGAGCAGTTCTTC. Its protein is CASSPRLAGSNEQFF.

This clonotype was counted between two and nine times. This sequence joins TRBV4-1 and TRBJ2-3; D may be TRBD2 (6 bases). CDR3 length: 19 amino acids. V lost 1 base and J lost 4, with 24 bases in between. Germline V gene sequence: CDR1 MGHRA, CDR2 YSYEKL. The CDR3 region has the DNA TGCGCCAGCAGCCAAGGTGTCGTGTTGCGGGGCTCGATCCCAGATACGCAGTATTTT. It encodes CASSQGVVLRGSIPDTQYF.

Only a few counts were recorded for this clonotype. V is TRBV2 and J is TRBJ1-1; maybe TRBD1 (5 bases). V was clipped by 2 bases and J by 8 bases, with 12 bases between them. The germline V gene has CDR1 SNHLY and CDR2 FYNNEI. There are 13 residues in the CDR3. The CDR3 reads CASSETAGKEAFF. DNA for the CDR3: TGTGCCAGCAGTGAAACGGCAGGGAAGGAAGCTTTCTTT.

This clonotype was recorded a few times. The chain uses TRBV3-1 and TRBJ1-1; no definite D call. The CDR3 covers 13 residues. The germline V gene has CDR1 LGHDT and CDR2 YNNKEL (reference sequence). Trimming removed 5 bases from V and 1 base from J, with 8 bases in between. The CDR3 protein is CASSSQTNTEAFF. In nucleotides, the CDR3 is TGTGCCAGCAGCTCGCAAACGAACACTGAAGCTTTCTTT.

At least ten counts were recorded for this clonotype. At one of its ends the junction is not consistent with the germline gene, which may arise from a read error. This rearrangement joins TRBV5-1 to TRBJ1-1; no definite D call. This CDR3 comprises 13 residues. Per the germline V gene, CDR1 is SGHRS and CDR2 is YFSETQ. The chain's CDR3 is CASSLEGNTEAFF. CDR3 bases: TGTGCCAGCAGTTTAGAGGGGAACACTGAAGCTTTCTTT. The variable domain in full, with the rest retrieved from reference TRBV5-1 and TRBJ1-1, is KAGVTQTPRYLIKTRGQQVTLSCSPISGHRSVSWYQQTPGQGLQFLFEYFSETQRNKGNFPGRFSGRQFSNSRSEMNVSTLELGDSALYLCASSLEGNTEAFFGQGTRLTVV.

This clonotype was counted at least ten times. The chain recombines TRBV12-3 or TRBV12-4 with TRBJ1-6; 8 nucleotides line up with TRBD1. After removal of 5 bases from V and 9 bases from J, the junction contained 6 bases not matched to a gene. This CDR3 comprises 14 residues. CDR3 amino acids: CASSPGQGSSPLHF. CDR3 nucleotides: TGTGCCAGCAGTCCCGGACAGGGAAGTTCACCCCTCCACTTT.

This clonotype was recorded a few times. The chain joins TRBV4-1 to TRBJ2-1; maybe TRBD2 (5 bases). Germline CDR1 is MGHRA and CDR2 is YSYEKL. This CDR3 is 15 amino acids long. V lost 1 base and J 3 bases, leaving 10 bases between the germline ends. The CDR3 DNA reads TGCGCCAGCAGCCAAGCGGGAACCCTCTACAATGAGCAGTTCTTC. This translates into CASSQAGTLYNEQFF.

The chain carries TRBV10-3 and TRBJ2-7; D may be TRBD1 (6 bases). The germline V and J ends were trimmed by 3 bases and 4 bases, with 22 bases remaining between them. The germline gives CDR1 ENHRY, CDR2 SYGVKD. This CDR3 region has 17 residues. The DNA of the CDR3 is TGTGCCATCAGTGACCCTAAGGACAGCCCCGCAGGATACGAGCAGTACTTC. It yields the protein CAISDPKDSPAGYEQYF.

This clonotype was counted only a few times. This sequence joins TRBV28 and TRBJ2-1; 10 nucleotides agree with TRBD2. The V gene end was trimmed by 1 base and the J gene end by 4 bases; junction bases not matched to a gene: 7. This CDR3 has 17 residues. CDR1 and CDR2 from the germline V gene are MDHEN and SYDVKM. Written as DNA, the CDR3 is TGTGCCAGCAGTTTATTCTCTAGCGGGAGTAAGTACAATGAGCAGTTCTTC. Encoded protein: CASSLFSSGSKYNEQFF. Using reference TRBV28 and TRBJ2-1 for the parts outside the CDR3, the full variable domain is DVKVTQSSRYLVKRTGEKVFLECVQDMDHENMFWYRQDPGLGLRLIYFSYDVKMKEKGDIPEGYSVSREKKERFSLILESASTNQTSMYLCASSLFSSGSKYNEQFFGPGTRLTVL.

This clonotype showed up just a few times. This chain links TRBV11-2 with TRBJ2-3, with 13 bases lining up with TRBD2. Germline CDR1 and CDR2: SGHAT and FQNNGV. There are 18 residues in the CDR3. Losses at the gene ends were 3 bases for V and 3 bases for J; bases not matched to a gene: 9. The CDR3 DNA reads as TGTGCCAGCAGCTTCCCACTAGCGGGAGGGCGCTCGACAGATACGCAGTATTTT. Translation gives CASSFPLAGGRSTDTQYF.

This clonotype was detected only a few times. The chain links TRBV2 to TRBJ2-7; D might be TRBD1 (6 bases). Trimming removed 7 bases at V and 3 bases at J, with 10 bases between. Germline lookup yields CDR1 SNHLY and CDR2 FYNNEI. This CDR3 spans 12 amino acids. The DNA for the CDR3 is TGTGCCAGCATGAGGGACAACTACGAGCAGTACTTC. This translates into CASMRDNYEQYF.

This clonotype has just a few counts. One end of the junction is discordant with germline, which a read error may explain. The V gene is TRBV3-1, the J gene TRBJ2-1; 12 bases line up with TRBD2. Germline CDR1 LGHDT, CDR2 YNNKEL (reference sequence). This CDR3 region has 12 residues. CDR3 nucleotides: TGTGCCAGCAGCCACAGGACTAGCGGGATGGGCTTC. Translation: CASSHRTSGMGF.

This clonotype has a count of ten or more. This rearrangement joins TRBV5-1 to TRBJ2-2; D uncertain. Germline V gives CDR1 SGHRS, CDR2 YFSETQ. Trimming removed 0 bases from V and 11 bases from J, with 5 bases in between. The CDR3 is made up of 11 amino acids. The CDR3 loop is CASSLVNELFF. The CDR3 DNA reads as TGCGCCAGCAGCTTGGTAAATGAGCTGTTTTTT.

The chain uses TRBV12-3 or TRBV12-4 and TRBJ2-1; D not resolved. The CDR3 runs to 13 residues. Trimming took 1 base from V and 7 from J, leaving 8 bases between them. The CDR3 reads CASSLVWGNEQFF. CDR3 coding DNA: TGTGCCAGCAGTTTAGTCTGGGGAAATGAGCAGTTCTTC.

This clonotype was seen more than once but under ten times. The chain employs TRBV29-1 and TRBJ1-2; D is possibly TRBD1 (5 bases). The V gene lost 3 bases and the J gene lost 3 bases, with 5 bases spanning the gap. The CDR3 has 11 residues. The V gene's germline CDR1 is SQVTM and CDR2 ANQGSEA. CDR3 DNA: TGCAGCGTTGACAGGGACTATGGCTACACCTTC. Translating gives CSVDRDYGYTF.

This clonotype has a handful of counts. This chain links TRBV6-2 or TRBV6-3 with TRBJ2-7; tentative D call: TRBD1 (6 bases). CDR1 is MNHEY, CDR2 SVGEGT, per germline. This CDR3 region has 13 residues. V was shortened by 7 bases and J by 8 bases, with 18 bases between the two germline ends. In nucleotides, the CDR3 is TGTGCCAGCACACAGGGAGAGGTTGGCAAGCAGTACTTC. Amino acids: CASTQGEVGKQYF.